Listed here are 8 T cell receptor beta chains from one sample, sequenced in a study of technical replicates of blood from several donors. Measured with immunoSEQ multiplex PCR; TCRdb has only the in-frame clones, and not every one. The data show more than 65,000 clones, around nine tenths seen once. Material: T cells isolated from PBMCs. These receptors were collected from a human donor in good health.

V is TRBV19 and J is TRBJ1-1; unclear D gene. The CDR3 covers 16 residues. Germline CDR1 reads LNHDA; CDR2 reads SQIVND (reference sequence). V was trimmed by 4 bases and J by 0 bases, leaving 15 bases between them. This chain's CDR3 is CASSSQAGAMNTEAFF. CDR3 bases: TGTGCCAGTAGTAGCCAGGCGGGTGCGATGAACACTGAAGCTTTCTTT.

A few counts support this clone. The chain links TRBV5-1 to TRBJ2-7; 10 positions match TRBD1. Per the germline V gene, CDR1 is SGHRS and CDR2 is YFSETQ. This CDR3 region has 15 residues. Germline trimming cut 2 bases from V and 3 bases from J; bases unmatched to any gene: 5. The CDR3 bases are TGCGCCAGCAGCTTTGCCCGGGACAGGGGCTACGAGCAGTACTTC. Protein product: CASSFARDRGYEQYF.

The V and J genes are TRBV7-9 and TRBJ2-7; 10 nucleotides agree with TRBD1. The length of the CDR3 is 15 residues. Per the germline V gene, CDR1 is SEHNR and CDR2 is FQNEAQ (reference sequence). J gave up 2 bases and V 5 bases, and 6 bases lay outside the gene matches. CDR3 sequence reads: CASSAPGQGTYEQYF. The CDR3 bases are TGTGCCAGCAGCGCTCCGGGACAGGGGACCTACGAGCAGTACTTC. The whole variable domain, remainder taken from reference TRBV7-9 and TRBJ2-7, is DTGVSQNPRHKITKRGQNVTFRCDPISEHNRLYWYRQTLGQGPEFLTYFQNEAQLEKSRLLSDRFSAERPKGSFSTLEIQRTEQGDSAMYLCASSAPGQGTYEQYFGPGTRLTVT.

By share, this clone counts as medium-sized. The rearrangement joins TRBV6-4 to TRBJ2-1; TRBD1 might be the D (6 bases). Germline-derived CDR1 and CDR2 are MRHNA and SNTAGT. The CDR3 length is 15 residues. The germline V and J ends were trimmed by 4 bases and 0 bases, with 10 bases remaining between them. CDR3 bases: TGTGCCAGCAGTGCTCAGGACAGCTCCTACAATGAGCAGTTCTTC. Translating it yields CASSAQDSSYNEQFF.

This clone has more than one count but fewer than ten. The chain combines TRBV10-3 with TRBJ1-5; D possibly corresponds to TRBD1 (6 bases). This CDR3 region has 13 residues. Germline CDR1 reads ENHRY; CDR2 reads SYGVKD. The V end lost 10 bases, the J end lost 1 base, and 11 bases lay between the germline ends. The CDR3 loop is CATGQSSNQPQHF. The CDR3 nucleotides are TGTGCCACAGGACAGTCGAGCAATCAGCCCCAGCATTTT.

The CDR3 DNA sequence: TGTGCCAGCAGCGTAGGACTAGCAACCGAGCAGTACTTC. Translated: CASSVGLATEQYF. This sequence joins TRBV9 and TRBJ2-7; 7 bases align to TRBD2. The length of the CDR3 is 13 residues. The germline CDR1 and CDR2 sequences are SGDLS and YYNGEE. V trimming: 0 bases; J trimming: 6 bases; junction bases outside the gene matches: 3.

This chain links TRBV9 with TRBJ1-1, with D tentatively TRBD1 (6 bases). This CDR3 has 15 amino acids. Germline CDR1 reads SGDLS; CDR2 reads YYNGEE. V was shortened by 4 bases and J by 4 bases, with 17 bases between the two germline ends. CDR3 in amino acids: CASSPTKDRLTEAFF. In nucleotides, the CDR3 is TGTGCCAGCAGCCCAACTAAGGACAGACTCACTGAAGCTTTCTTT.

The CDR3 coding sequence is TGTGCCAGCAGCCCCCAGGACAGGGCAGAGGCCGGGGAGCTGTTTTTT. It yields the protein CASSPQDRAEAGELFF. V gene TRBV28 combines with J gene TRBJ2-2; the match to TRBD1 covers 8 bases. The CDR3 extends over 16 amino acids. The V and J ends lost 6 bases and 6 bases, in that order; junction bases with no gene match: 12. Germline V gene data show CDR1 as MDHEN and CDR2 as SYDVKM. Full variable domain (outside the CDR3, taken from reference TRBV28 and TRBJ2-2): DVKVTQSSRYLVKRTGEKVFLECVQDMDHENMFWYRQDPGLGLRLIYFSYDVKMKEKGDIPEGYSVSREKKERFSLILESASTNQTSMYLCASSPQDRAEAGELFFGEGSRLTVL.